These T cell receptor beta chains were read from a single sample in a study of OX40 agonist ivuxolimab in advanced cancers. Generated by immunoSEQ multiplex PCR, the TCRdb table keeps only in-frame clones and is missing some. The sample lists fewer than 55,000 clones; 65% to 85% were seen once. Sequenced here: CD4+ or CD8+ T cells sorted from blood, sampled in a trial of the OX40 agonist ivuxolimab. Receptors originate from an adult with an advanced solid tumor such as melanoma, head and neck, liver or kidney cancer. CDR3s include the opening cysteine and the closing phenylalanine or tryptophan. A D gene is named only where the DNA matches it firmly. Part of the rows lack a size; the others show once, few, many or a class for expanded clones.

TRBV19	TRBJ1-2	TRBD1	few	CASNPGGQINYGYTF	TGTGCCAGTAACCCTGGGGGACAGATTAACTATGGCTACACCTTC
TRBV6-6	TRBJ1-5	.	.	CASRPTSNQPQHF	TGTGCCAGCCGGCCGACGAGCAATCAGCCCCAGCATTTT
TRBV19	TRBJ1-2	.	.	CASSIRLVYGYTF	TGTGCCAGTAGTATTCGGCTGGTCTATGGCTACACCTTC
TRBV18	TRBJ2-6	TRBD1	.	CASSPLDRGPSGANVLTF	TGTGCCAGCTCACCCTTGGACAGGGGGCCCTCTGGGGCCAACGTCCTGACTTTC
TRBV6-5	TRBJ2-7	TRBD1	.	CASSSRDRGRYEQYF	TGTGCCAGCAGTTCCCGGGACAGGGGAAGATACGAGCAGTACTTC
TRBV5-6	TRBJ1-2	.	.	CASADLQREGRYGYTF	TGTGCCAGCGCCGATCTACAGCGGGAGGGAAGGTATGGCTACACCTTC
TRBV27	TRBJ2-7	.	medium-sized	CARDGTYEQYF	TGTGCCAGAGATGGGACCTACGAGCAGTACTTC
TRBV6-5	TRBJ2-2	.	.	CASSYSNTGELFF	TGTGCCAGCAGTTACTCGAACACCGGGGAGCTGTTTTTT
TRBV6-5	TRBJ1-1	.	.	CASSYSLRGNTEAFF	TGTGCCAGCAGTTACTCTCTTCGGGGAAACACTGAAGCTTTCTTT
TRBV4-1	TRBJ2-6	.	.	CASSQDSSGANVLTF	TGCGCCAGCAGCCAAGACAGTTCCGGGGCCAACGTCCTGACTTTC
TRBV5-1	TRBJ2-2	TRBD1	.	CASSRTGGVGTGELFF	TGCGCCAGCAGCAGGACAGGGGGCGTAGGCACCGGGGAGCTGTTTTTT
TRBV5-6	TRBJ1-1	.	.	CASSLGGPGRNTEAFF	TGTGCCAGCAGCTTGGGAGGTCCTGGACGGAACACTGAAGCTTTCTTT
TRBV5-1	TRBJ1-1	.	.	CASVNRANTEAFF	TGCGCCAGCGTCAACAGGGCTAACACTGAAGCTTTCTTT
TRBV14	TRBJ2-7	TRBD1	.	CASSQGWGQGAELVYEQYF	TGTGCCAGCAGCCAAGGATGGGGACAGGGGGCAGAATTGGTCTACGAGCAGTACTTC
TRBV19	TRBJ2-1	.	.	CASSRSYNEQFF	TGTGCCAGTAGTCGGTCCTACAATGAGCAGTTCTTC
TRBV27	TRBJ2-3	.	.	CASSLLVGSDTQYF	TGTGCCAGCAGTTTATTGGTTGGGTCAGATACGCAGTATTTT
TRBV6-5	TRBJ2-5	.	.	CASTRGQTQYF	TGTGCCAGCACCCGGGGACAGACCCAGTACTTC
TRBV5-8	TRBJ2-7	.	.	CASSSLARGSYEQYF	TGTGCCAGCAGTTCCTTAGCGAGGGGATCCTACGAGCAGTACTTC
TRBV5-6	TRBJ2-1	.	.	CASSFSGSYNEQFF	TGTGCCAGCAGCTTCTCAGGGTCTTACAATGAGCAGTTCTTC
TRBV28	TRBJ1-2	.	few	CASSLKGNYGYTF	TGTGCCAGCAGTTTGAAGGGTAACTATGGCTACACCTTC
TRBV28	TRBJ2-5	TRBD2	.	CASSLLQRGQETQYF	TGTGCCAGCAGTTTACTCCAGCGGGGCCAAGAGACCCAGTACTTC
TRBV7-9	TRBJ2-5	TRBD2	.	CASSLGAGGQETQYF	TGTGCCAGCAGCTTAGGAGCGGGAGGGCAAGAGACCCAGTACTTC
TRBV5-6	TRBJ2-3	TRBD2	.	CASSSLRGDTDTQYF	TGTGCCAGCAGCTCCCTCCGGGGGGACACAGATACGCAGTATTTT
TRBV5-6	TRBJ1-1	.	once	CASSGRLLLKAFF	TGTGCCAGCAGCGGGAGACTGCTCCTAAAAGCTTTCTTT
TRBV18	TRBJ2-4	.	.	CASSLTGEDKNIQYF	TGTGCCAGCTCACTCACAGGGGAGGACAAAAACATTCAGTACTTC
TRBV18	TRBJ2-7	.	.	CASSRVGTNSYEQYF	TGTGCCAGCTCGCGAGTAGGGACAAACTCCTACGAGCAGTACTTC
TRBV5-5	TRBJ1-5	.	.	CASSQTGDQPQHF	TGTGCCAGCAGTCAGACAGGTGATCAGCCCCAGCATTTT
TRBV2	TRBJ2-2	.	.	CASKQTNTGELFF	TGTGCCAGCAAACAGACGAACACCGGGGAGCTGTTTTTT
TRBV7-8	TRBJ2-3	TRBD1	.	CASSMGQGALLSTDTQYF	TGTGCCAGCAGCATGGGACAGGGGGCCCTCTTAAGCACAGATACGCAGTATTTT
TRBV2	TRBJ2-1	.	.	CASSLLAPSYNEQFF	TGTGCCAGCAGTCTTCTAGCGCCCTCCTACAATGAGCAGTTCTTC
TRBV4-2	TRBJ2-7	.	.	CASSQDLSGYYEQYF	TGTGCCAGCAGCCAAGATTTGAGCGGGTACTACGAGCAGTACTTC
TRBV2	TRBJ1-1	.	.	CASRVGGTEAFF	TGTGCCAGCAGGGTCGGGGGAACTGAAGCTTTCTTT
TRBV2	TRBJ1-2	.	once	CASSEERGGYTF	TGTGCCAGCAGTGAAGAGAGAGGCGGCTACACCTTC
TRBV7-2	TRBJ2-5	TRBD1	.	CASSLDRGETQYF	TGTGCCAGCAGCCTTGACAGGGGAGAGACCCAGTACTTC
TRBV5-1	TRBJ2-5	TRBD2	few	CASSLGLAGQETQYF	TGCGCCAGCAGCTTGGGACTAGCGGGACAAGAGACCCAGTACTTC